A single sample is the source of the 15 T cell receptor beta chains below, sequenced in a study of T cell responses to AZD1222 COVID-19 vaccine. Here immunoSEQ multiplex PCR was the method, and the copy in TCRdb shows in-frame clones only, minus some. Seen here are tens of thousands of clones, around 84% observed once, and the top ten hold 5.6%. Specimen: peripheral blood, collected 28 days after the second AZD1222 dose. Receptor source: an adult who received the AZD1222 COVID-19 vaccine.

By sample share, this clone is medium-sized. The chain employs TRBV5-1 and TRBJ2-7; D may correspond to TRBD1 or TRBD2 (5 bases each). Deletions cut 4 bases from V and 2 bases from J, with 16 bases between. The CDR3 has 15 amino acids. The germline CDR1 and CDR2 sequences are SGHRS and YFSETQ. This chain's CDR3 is CASSEVWGIPYEQYF. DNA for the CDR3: TGCGCCAGCAGCGAAGTGTGGGGGATTCCCTACGAGCAGTACTTC. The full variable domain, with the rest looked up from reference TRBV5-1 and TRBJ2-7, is KAGVTQTPRYLIKTRGQQVTLSCSPISGHRSVSWYQQTPGQGLQFLFEYFSETQRNKGNFPGRFSGRQFSNSRSEMNVSTLELGDSALYLCASSEVWGIPYEQYFGPGTRLTVT.

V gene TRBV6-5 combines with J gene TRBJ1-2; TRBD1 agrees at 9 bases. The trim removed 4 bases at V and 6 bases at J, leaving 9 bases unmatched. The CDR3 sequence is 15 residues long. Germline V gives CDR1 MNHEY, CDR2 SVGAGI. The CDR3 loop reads CASSSRDRVGNGYTF. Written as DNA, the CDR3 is TGTGCCAGCAGTTCCCGGGACAGGGTAGGAAATGGCTACACCTTC.

The DNA of the CDR3 is TGTGCCAGCAGTCGACAGGGGAGCACTGAAGCTTTCTTT. It is translated as CASSRQGSTEAFF. The J gene is TRBJ1-1, the V gene TRBV6-4, with 8 positions matching TRBD1. CDR3 length equals 13 residues. Germline V gene lookup returns CDR1 MRHNA and CDR2 SNTAGT. V lost 5 bases to trimming and J lost 4 bases; unmatched junction nucleotides: 3.

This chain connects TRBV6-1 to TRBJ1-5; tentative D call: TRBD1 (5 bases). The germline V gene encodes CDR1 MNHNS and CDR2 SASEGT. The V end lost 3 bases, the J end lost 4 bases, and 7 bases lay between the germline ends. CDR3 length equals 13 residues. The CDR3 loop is CASSEGLNQPQHF. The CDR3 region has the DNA TGTGCCAGCAGTGAGGGACTTAATCAGCCCCAGCATTTT.

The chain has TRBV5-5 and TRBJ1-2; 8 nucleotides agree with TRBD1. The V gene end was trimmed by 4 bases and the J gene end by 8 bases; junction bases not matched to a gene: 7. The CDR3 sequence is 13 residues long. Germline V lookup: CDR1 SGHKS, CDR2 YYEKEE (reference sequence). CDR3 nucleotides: TGTGCCAGCAGCCAGGACAGGGCTTGGGGCTACACCTTC. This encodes CASSQDRAWGYTF.

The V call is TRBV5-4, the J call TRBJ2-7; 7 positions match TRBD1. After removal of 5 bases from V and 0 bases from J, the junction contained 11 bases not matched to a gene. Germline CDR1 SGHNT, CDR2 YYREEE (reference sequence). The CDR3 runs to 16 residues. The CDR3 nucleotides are TGTGCCAGCAGTCAAAGAGGGGGCGCCTCCTCCTACGAGCAGTACTTC. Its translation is CASSQRGGASSYEQYF. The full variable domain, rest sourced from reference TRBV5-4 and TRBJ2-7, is ETGVTQSPTHLIKTRGQQVTLRCSSQSGHNTVSWYQQALGQGPQFIFQYYREEENGRGNFPPRFSGLQFPNYSSELNVNALELDDSALYLCASSQRGGASSYEQYFGPGTRLTVT.

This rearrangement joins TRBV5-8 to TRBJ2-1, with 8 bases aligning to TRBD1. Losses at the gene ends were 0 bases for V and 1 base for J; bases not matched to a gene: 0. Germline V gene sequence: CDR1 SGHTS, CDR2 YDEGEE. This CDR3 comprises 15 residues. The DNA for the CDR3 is TGTGCCAGCAGCTTGGGACAGGGGTCCTACAATGAGCAGTTCTTC. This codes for CASSLGQGSYNEQFF.

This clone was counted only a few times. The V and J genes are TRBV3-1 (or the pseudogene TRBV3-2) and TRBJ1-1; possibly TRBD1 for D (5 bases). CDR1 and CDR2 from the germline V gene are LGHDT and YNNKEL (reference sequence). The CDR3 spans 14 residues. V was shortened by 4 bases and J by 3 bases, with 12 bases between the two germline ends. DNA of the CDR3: TGTGCCAGCAGCCCCGGCGGGACTTACACTGAAGCTTTCTTT. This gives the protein CASSPGGTYTEAFF.

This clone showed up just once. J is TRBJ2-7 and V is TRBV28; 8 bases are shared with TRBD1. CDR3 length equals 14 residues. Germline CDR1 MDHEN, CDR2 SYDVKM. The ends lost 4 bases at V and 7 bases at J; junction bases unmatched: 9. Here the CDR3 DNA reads TGTGCCAGCAGTTCAGGGCAGGGGGCGGGAGAGCAGTACTTC. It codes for CASSSGQGAGEQYF.

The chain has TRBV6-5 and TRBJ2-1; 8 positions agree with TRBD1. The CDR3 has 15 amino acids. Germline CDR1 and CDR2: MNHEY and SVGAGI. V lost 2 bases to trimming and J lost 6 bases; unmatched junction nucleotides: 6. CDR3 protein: CASSYTDRGGNEQFF. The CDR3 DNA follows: TGTGCCAGCAGTTACACTGACAGGGGCGGCAATGAGCAGTTCTTC.

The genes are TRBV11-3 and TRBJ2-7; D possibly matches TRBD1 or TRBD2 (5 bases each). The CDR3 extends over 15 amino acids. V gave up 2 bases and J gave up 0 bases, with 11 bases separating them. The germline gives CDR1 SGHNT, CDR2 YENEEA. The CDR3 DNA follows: TGTGCCAGCAGCTTAAGAGGGACGGTCTCCTACGAGCAGTACTTC. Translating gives CASSLRGTVSYEQYF.

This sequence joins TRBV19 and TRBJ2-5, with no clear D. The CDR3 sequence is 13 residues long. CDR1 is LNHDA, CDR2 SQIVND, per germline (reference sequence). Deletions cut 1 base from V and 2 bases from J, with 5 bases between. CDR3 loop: CASSIGQQETQYF. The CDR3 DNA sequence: TGTGCCAGTAGTATAGGACAACAAGAGACCCAGTACTTC.

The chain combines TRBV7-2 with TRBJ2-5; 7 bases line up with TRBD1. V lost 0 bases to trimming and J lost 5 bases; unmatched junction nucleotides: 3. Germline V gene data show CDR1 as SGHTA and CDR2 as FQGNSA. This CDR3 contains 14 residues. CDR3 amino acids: CASSLAGGVETQYF. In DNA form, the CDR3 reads TGTGCCAGCAGCTTAGCAGGGGGCGTGGAGACCCAGTACTTC.

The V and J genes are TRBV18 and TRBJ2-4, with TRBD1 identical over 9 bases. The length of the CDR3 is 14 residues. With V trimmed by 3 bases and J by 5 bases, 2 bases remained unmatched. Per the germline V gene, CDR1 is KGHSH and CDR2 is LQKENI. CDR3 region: CASSPGQGENIQYF. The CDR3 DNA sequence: TGTGCCAGCTCACCGGGACAGGGCGAAAACATTCAGTACTTC.

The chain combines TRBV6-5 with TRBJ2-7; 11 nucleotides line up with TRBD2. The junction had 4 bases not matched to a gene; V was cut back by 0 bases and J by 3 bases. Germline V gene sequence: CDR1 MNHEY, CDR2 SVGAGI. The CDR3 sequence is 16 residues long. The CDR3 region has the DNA TGTGCCAGCAGTTACTCTTATAGCGGGAGGGGCTACGAGCAGTACTTC. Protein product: CASSYSYSGRGYEQYF.